This passage covers 17 T cell receptor beta chains from one sample sequenced in a study of cytomegalovirus exposure and HLA in healthy donors. Data came from immunoSEQ multiplex PCR; TCRdb stores just in-frame clones and leaves some out. Of tens of thousands of clones listed, around 97% are singletons. The material sequenced was PBMCs. The receptors shown here come from a man aged 18 to 35 in good health and CMV-seronegative.

This chain joins TRBV6-5 and TRBJ2-3; perhaps TRBD1 as D (6 bases). With 5 bases removed from V and 11 bases from J, the gap between germline ends came to 14 bases. Germline CDR1 is MNHEY and CDR2 is SVGAGI. This CDR3 is 12 amino acids long. The CDR3 reads CASSLGTGRQYF. In DNA, the CDR3 is TGTGCCAGCAGTCTTGGTACAGGGAGGCAGTATTTT.

The chain recombines TRBV10-3 with TRBJ1-5; D is possibly TRBD1 (5 bases). Germline V gene sequence: CDR1 ENHRY, CDR2 SYGVKD. V lost 0 bases, J lost 4 bases, and 10 bases lay in between. The CDR3 covers 15 residues. This CDR3 reads CAISESGVWNQPQHF. CDR3 coding DNA: TGTGCCATCAGTGAGTCAGGGGTCTGGAATCAGCCCCAGCATTTT.

V and J are TRBV6-6 and TRBJ2-1; TRBD2 matches 12 bases. This CDR3 comprises 16 residues. Germline V CDR1 and CDR2: MNHNY, SVGAGI (reference sequence). V shed 8 bases, J shed 1 base, and the junction held 6 bases outside the gene matches. In nucleotides, the CDR3 is TGTGCCAGCGATTCGACTAGCGGGAGATCCTACAATGAGCAGTTCTTC. The encoded protein is CASDSTSGRSYNEQFF.

V usage is TRBV27 and J usage is TRBJ1-2; D unresolved. CDR1 is MNHEY, CDR2 SMNVEV, per germline (reference sequence). V was shortened by 3 bases and J by 0 bases, with 11 bases between the two germline ends. CDR3 length equals 15 residues. The CDR3 sequence: CASSLEFGANYGYTF. The CDR3 DNA follows: TGTGCCAGCAGTTTGGAGTTTGGTGCTAACTATGGCTACACCTTC.

CDR3 sequence (DNA): TGTGCCAGCAGCCGGGGGAGTAGCTCTGGAAACACCATATATTTT. It specifies CASSRGSSSGNTIYF. The gene calls are TRBV9 and TRBJ1-3; D is perhaps TRBD1 (5 bases). The germline V gene encodes CDR1 SGDLS and CDR2 YYNGEE. CDR3 length: 15 amino acids. V shed 4 bases and J shed 0 bases, with 11 bases lying between them.

The V and J genes are TRBV4-1 and TRBJ1-5; D unresolved. Germline values: CDR1 MGHRA, CDR2 YSYEKL. V lost 3 bases and J lost 0, with 9 bases in between. This CDR3 comprises 15 residues. In nucleotides, the CDR3 is TGCGCCAGCAGCCAGTGGGAGAATAGCAATCAGCCCCAGCATTTT. It is translated as CASSQWENSNQPQHF.

V usage is TRBV2 and J usage is TRBJ1-2; D may be TRBD1 (6 bases). The CDR3 loop spans 14 amino acids. CDR1 and CDR2 (germline): SNHLY, FYNNEI. V was shortened by 6 bases and J by 4 bases, with 15 bases between the two germline ends. Here the CDR3 reads CASRRPGDTYGYTF. The CDR3 bases are TGTGCCAGCAGGCGGCCAGGGGATACCTATGGCTACACCTTC.

The V and J genes are TRBV18 and TRBJ1-2, with unresolved D. The germline V gene encodes CDR1 KGHSH and CDR2 LQKENI. This CDR3 spans 16 amino acids. Deletions cut 0 bases from V and 4 bases from J, with 15 bases between. CDR3 sequence reads: CASSPPSSVEGYGYTF. The CDR3 nucleotides read TGTGCCAGCTCACCACCGTCTAGCGTCGAGGGCTATGGCTACACCTTC.

The rearrangement uses TRBV5-4 and TRBJ1-1; 7 bases are shared with TRBD1. With V trimmed by 0 bases and J by 5 bases, 4 bases remained unmatched. CDR1 and CDR2 from the germline V gene are SGHNT and YYREEE (reference sequence). The CDR3 is 14 amino acids. DNA for the CDR3: TGTGCCAGCAGCTTGGCCCCAGGGGGGACTGAAGCTTTCTTT. Protein sequence: CASSLAPGGTEAFF.

The rearrangement links TRBV7-2 to TRBJ2-3; possibly TRBD1 for D (5 bases). The CDR3 runs 14 residues. Germline lookup yields CDR1 SGHTA and CDR2 FQGNSA. Trimming removed 7 bases from V and 4 bases from J, with 15 bases in between. The DNA of the CDR3 is TGTGCCAGCACCCGTACTGGGGCCGCAGATACGCAGTATTTT. This codes for CASTRTGAADTQYF.

This chain connects TRBV2 to TRBJ2-7, with D possibly being TRBD2 (6 bases). Trimming removed 5 bases at V and 6 bases at J, with 20 bases between. Germline CDR1 SNHLY, CDR2 FYNNEI. The CDR3 extends over 15 amino acids. DNA for the CDR3: TGTGCCAGCAGTCGGACTACCGGCGAACCGGTCGAGCAGTACTTC. Translation: CASSRTTGEPVEQYF. The full variable domain, completed using reference TRBV2 and TRBJ2-7, is EPEVTQTPSHQVTQMGQEVILRCVPISNHLYFYWYRQILGQKVEFLVSFYNNEISEKSEIFDDQFSVERPDGSNFTLKIRSTKLEDSAMYFCASSRTTGEPVEQYFGPGTRLTVT.

The gene calls are TRBV5-4 and TRBJ1-2, with a weak D call TRBD1 (5 bases). The CDR3 is 12 amino acids. Germline V CDR1 and CDR2: SGHNT, YYREEE (reference sequence). Trimming removed 0 bases at V and 6 bases at J, with 6 bases between. The CDR3 DNA is TGTGCCAGCAGCTTGGCGACAGATGGCTACACCTTC. It codes for CASSLATDGYTF.

The CDR3 region has the DNA TGTGCCAGCAGGTACAGGGTGTACGACACTGAAGCTTTCTTT. Translating it yields CASRYRVYDTEAFF. The V gene is TRBV5-6, the J gene TRBJ1-1, with D possibly matching TRBD1 (6 bases). Germline V gives CDR1 SGHDT, CDR2 YYEEEE. The V gene lost 5 bases and the J gene lost 3 bases, with 14 bases spanning the gap. This CDR3 has 14 residues.

This chain uses TRBV6-5 with TRBJ1-2, with 11 bases identical to TRBD1. V dropped 0 bases and J dropped 3; count of bases not matched to a gene: 0. Per germline, CDR1 MNHEY and CDR2 SVGAGI. This CDR3 is built from 15 residues. The DNA for the CDR3 is TGTGCCAGCAGTTACTCGGGACAGGGGGACTATGGCTACACCTTC. Translating gives CASSYSGQGDYGYTF.

The chain recombines TRBV2 with TRBJ2-7, with D unclear. This CDR3 region has 12 residues. Per the germline V gene, CDR1 is SNHLY and CDR2 is FYNNEI. Trimming stripped 8 bases from V and 1 base from J, with 9 bases between. DNA for the CDR3: TGTGCCAGCCGTGTAGAATCCTACGAGCAGTACTTC. This translates into CASRVESYEQYF.

As DNA, the CDR3 is TGTGCCAGCAGCGTAGGGGGGACAGGGCTTGACGTCCTGACTTTC. Its translation is CASSVGGTGLDVLTF. This chain joins TRBV9 and TRBJ2-6; 9 nucleotides agree with TRBD1. Looked up from germline, CDR1 is SGDLS and CDR2 is YYNGEE. Trimming removed 0 bases from V and 11 bases from J; junction bases left unmatched: 6. This CDR3 spans 15 amino acids.

The J gene is TRBJ1-1, the V gene TRBV9; D may be TRBD1 (5 bases). V was pared by 0 bases and J by 1 base, with 16 bases between. Germline CDR1 SGDLS, CDR2 YYNGEE. This CDR3 region has 17 residues. CDR3 coding DNA: TGTGCCAGCAGCGTAGCTGGAGGGGAAGGGCGGAACACTGAAGCTTTCTTT. This codes for CASSVAGGEGRNTEAFF.